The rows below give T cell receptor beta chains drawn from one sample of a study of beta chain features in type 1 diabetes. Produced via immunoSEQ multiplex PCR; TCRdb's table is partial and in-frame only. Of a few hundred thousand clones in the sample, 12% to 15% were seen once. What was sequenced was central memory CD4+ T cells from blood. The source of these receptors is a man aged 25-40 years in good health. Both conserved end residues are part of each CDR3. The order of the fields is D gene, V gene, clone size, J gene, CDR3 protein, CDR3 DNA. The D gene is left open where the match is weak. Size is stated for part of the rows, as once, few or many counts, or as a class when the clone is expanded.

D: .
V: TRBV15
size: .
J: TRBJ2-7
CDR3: CATSKNRANYEQYF
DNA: TGTGCCACCAGCAAAAACAGAGCGAACTACGAGCAGTACTTC

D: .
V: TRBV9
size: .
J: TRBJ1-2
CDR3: CASSPDRKVYGYTF
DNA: TGTGCCAGCAGCCCTGACAGGAAGGTCTATGGCTACACCTTC

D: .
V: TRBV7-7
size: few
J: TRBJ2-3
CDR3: CASSLRGGTDTQYF
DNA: TGTGCCAGCAGCTTAAGGGGGGGAACAGATACGCAGTATTTT

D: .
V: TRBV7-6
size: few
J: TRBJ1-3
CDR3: CATGQSSGNTIYF
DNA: TGTGCCACAGGCCAAAGCTCTGGAAACACCATATATTTT

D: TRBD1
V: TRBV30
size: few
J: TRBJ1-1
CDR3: CAWSQTGTEAFF
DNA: TGTGCCTGGAGCCAGACAGGGACTGAAGCTTTCTTT

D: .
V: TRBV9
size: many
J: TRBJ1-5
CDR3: CASSVDGAGQPQHF
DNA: TGTGCCAGCAGCGTAGATGGGGCTGGTCAGCCCCAGCATTTT

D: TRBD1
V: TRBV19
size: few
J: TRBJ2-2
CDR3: CASNTGVRGRGTGELFF
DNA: TGTGCCAGTAATACCGGCGTCAGGGGGCGAGGTACCGGGGAGCTGTTTTTT

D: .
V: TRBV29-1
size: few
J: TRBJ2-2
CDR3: CSVEGRNTGELFF
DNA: TGCAGCGTTGAAGGCCGCAACACCGGGGAGCTGTTTTTT

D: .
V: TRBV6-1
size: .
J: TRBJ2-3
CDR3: CASSDQGSADTQYF
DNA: TGTGCCAGCAGTGACCAAGGGTCGGCAGATACGCAGTATTTT

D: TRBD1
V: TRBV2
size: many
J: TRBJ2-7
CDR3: CASSWTGTYEQYF
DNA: TGTGCCAGCAGTTGGACAGGTACCTACGAGCAGTACTTC

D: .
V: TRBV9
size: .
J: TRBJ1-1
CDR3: CASSVRIGGEAFF
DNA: TGTGCCAGCAGCGTACGGATTGGGGGTGAAGCTTTCTTT

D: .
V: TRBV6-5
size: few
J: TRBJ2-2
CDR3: CASSYRDRELFF
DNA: TGTGCCAGCAGTTACAGGGACCGGGAGCTGTTTTTT

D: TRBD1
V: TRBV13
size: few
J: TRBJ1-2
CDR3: CASSRTGGEGYTF
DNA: TGTGCCAGCAGCCGTACAGGGGGCGAGGGCTACACCTTC

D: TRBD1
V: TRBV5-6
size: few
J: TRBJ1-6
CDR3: CASSLGTGDSPLHF
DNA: TGTGCCAGCAGCTTGGGGACAGGAGATTCACCCCTCCACTTT

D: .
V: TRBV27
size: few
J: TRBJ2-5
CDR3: CASSLRDRETQYF
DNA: TGTGCCAGCAGTTTACGAGACCGGGAGACCCAGTACTTC

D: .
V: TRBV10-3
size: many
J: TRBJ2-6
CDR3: CAISDSGLGANVLTF
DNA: TGTGCCATCAGTGATTCCGGCCTCGGGGCCAACGTCCTGACTTTC